Below are 5 T cell receptor beta chains sequenced from a single sample in a study of OX40 agonist ivuxolimab in advanced cancers. The protocol was immunoSEQ multiplex PCR, while the TCRdb copy is restricted to in-frame clones and leaves out a portion. The sample has 65,000 to 80,000 clones, approximately 90% seen once. The source material was CD4+ or CD8+ T cells sorted from blood, sampled in a trial of the OX40 agonist ivuxolimab. The origin of the receptors is an adult with an advanced solid tumor such as melanoma, head and neck, liver or kidney cancer.

The J gene is TRBJ2-5, the V gene TRBV25-1; D is unresolved. Germline V gene data show CDR1 as MGHDK and CDR2 as SYGVNS. V dropped 3 bases and J dropped 5 bases, with 10 bases sitting between them. The length of the CDR3 is 13 residues. CDR3 bases: TGTGCCAGCAGTGACTTCGCCTTGGAGACCCAGTACTTC. Amino acid sequence: CASSDFALETQYF.

The V gene is TRBV7-2, the J gene TRBJ1-6, with D perhaps TRBD1 (6 bases). The V and J ends lost 5 bases and 10 bases respectively, with 18 bases between them. This CDR3 has 15 amino acids. Looked up from germline, CDR1 is SGHTA and CDR2 is FQGNSA. CDR3 DNA: TGTGCCAGCAGCCCCTCTGGTCAGGGGACATCACCCCTCCACTTT. Protein sequence: CASSPSGQGTSPLHF.

The V and J genes are TRBV11-3 and TRBJ1-1, with TRBD1 as a possible D gene (5 bases). Trimming removed 5 bases at V and 5 bases at J, with 12 bases between. Germline values: CDR1 SGHNT, CDR2 YENEEA. The CDR3 is 13 amino acids. The CDR3 is CASSRGQGTEAFF. CDR3 sequence (DNA): TGTGCCAGCAGCCGCGGGCAGGGAACTGAAGCTTTCTTT.

The chain couples TRBV30 to TRBJ1-6; unclear D gene. V gave up 3 bases and J gave up 10 bases, with 19 bases separating them. The CDR3 has 15 amino acids. In germline, CDR1 is GTSNPN, CDR2 SVGIG (reference sequence). CDR3 amino acids: CAWRLIALVASPLHF. In nucleotides, the CDR3 is TGTGCCTGGAGACTTATCGCCCTGGTAGCGTCACCCCTCCACTTT.

V usage is TRBV19 and J usage is TRBJ2-7, with D unresolved. V lost 4 bases and J lost 2, with 3 bases in between. From germline, CDR1 is LNHDA and CDR2 SQIVND (reference sequence). CDR3 size: 11 residues. DNA of the CDR3: TGTGCCAGTAGTACTACCTACGAGCAGTACTTC. It is translated as CASSTTYEQYF.